Below, 21 T cell receptor beta chains from the same sample are listed, as sequenced in a study of regulatory and conventional T cells in RAG deficiency. Using immunoSEQ multiplex PCR, the repertoire was profiled, and TCRdb retains in-frame clones only, with some absent. The profile covers tens of thousands of clones, with about 87% appearing a single time and around 5% taken by the ten largest. These data were also filed under a second study, of regulatory T cells. As that report states: Primers: 52 TRBV forward and 13 TRBJ reverse.

The specimen sequenced was CD8+ T cells sorted from blood. The receptors stem from a human donor in good health.

The chain is built from TRBV11-2 and TRBJ2-1, with TRBD1 as a possible D gene (5 bases). In germline, CDR1 is SGHAT, CDR2 FQNNGV. CDR3 size: 14 residues. Trimming shortened V by 2 bases and J by 8 bases, and 13 bases separated the two germline ends. For the CDR3, the DNA is TGTGCCAGCAGCTTATGGGGCGTTGGGGATGAGCAGTTCTTC. It codes for CASSLWGVGDEQFF.

The gene calls are TRBV7-6 and TRBJ2-3, with 9 bases fitting TRBD2. The V gene's germline CDR1 is SGHVS and CDR2 FNYEAQ. This CDR3 region has 16 residues. V lost 0 bases and J lost 5; bases outside the gene matches: 6. CDR3: CASSLAPSGERDTQYF. CDR3 nucleotide sequence: TGTGCCAGCAGCTTAGCGCCTAGCGGGGAGCGAGATACGCAGTATTTT.

J is TRBJ1-5 and V is TRBV5-6; TRBD1 aligns across 10 bases. The germline V gene has CDR1 SGHDT and CDR2 YYEEEE. V gave up 5 bases and J gave up 5 bases; unmatched junction bases: 7. This CDR3 is 15 amino acids long. CDR3 nucleotides: TGTGCCAGCAGTGCCGGGACAGGGGCTTATCAGCCCCAGCATTTT. Translated: CASSAGTGAYQPQHF.

The rearrangement links TRBV6-5 to TRBJ2-1; 9 nucleotides line up with TRBD2. CDR1 MNHEY and CDR2 SVGAGI come from the germline V gene. The CDR3 extends over 15 amino acids. V dropped 9 bases and J dropped 4; count of bases not matched to a gene: 10. The CDR3 reads CASTPYSGGYNEQFF. The CDR3 coding sequence is TGTGCCAGTACCCCCTATAGCGGGGGTTACAATGAGCAGTTCTTC.

This clone ranks as medium-sized. Other nucleotide sequences from this sample produce the same CDR3. The rearrangement joins TRBV28 to TRBJ1-5; D is possibly TRBD1 (5 bases). The CDR3 is 15 residues long. The germline V gene has CDR1 MDHEN and CDR2 SYDVKM. V was shortened by 7 bases and J by 2 bases, with 15 bases between the two germline ends. Written as DNA, the CDR3 is TGTGCCAGCACCTGGGACGCCGGGGGCAATCAGCCCCAGCATTTT. It encodes CASTWDAGGNQPQHF.

This chain connects TRBV28 to TRBJ1-3; D is unresolved. There are 13 residues in the CDR3. CDR1 MDHEN and CDR2 SYDVKM come from the germline V gene. V lost 4 bases and J 8 bases, leaving 12 bases between the germline ends. In DNA, the CDR3 is TGTGCCAGCAGTTCCCAAGGCGGTTACACCATATATTTT. The encoded protein is CASSSQGGYTIYF.

The chain links TRBV9 to TRBJ2-7; D gene unclear. The V end lost 1 base, the J end lost 2 bases, and 10 bases lay between the germline ends. Per the germline V gene, CDR1 is SGDLS and CDR2 is YYNGEE. This CDR3 has 14 residues. This CDR3 is CASSVSADPYEQYF. For the CDR3, the DNA is TGTGCCAGCAGCGTATCGGCGGATCCCTACGAGCAGTACTTC.

This chain uses TRBV4-2 with TRBJ2-5; D may be TRBD2 (8 bases). V was clipped by 1 base and J by 2 bases, with 14 bases between them. CDR3 length: 16 residues. The germline V gene has CDR1 LGHNA and CDR2 YNFKEQ. The CDR3 protein is CASSQAGGGSQETQYF. CDR3 nucleotides: TGTGCCAGCAGCCAAGCGGGAGGGGGCAGTCAAGAGACCCAGTACTTC.

This sequence joins TRBV11-2 and TRBJ2-7; perhaps TRBD1 as D (5 bases). The CDR3 has 14 amino acids. Trimming shortened V by 2 bases and J by 4 bases, and 12 bases separated the two germline ends. Germline V gives CDR1 SGHAT, CDR2 FQNNGV. CDR3 sequence reads: CASSLSRVWYEQYF. CDR3 DNA sequence: TGTGCCAGCAGCTTAAGCAGGGTTTGGTACGAGCAGTACTTC.

The V call is TRBV5-4, the J call TRBJ2-1; no clear D gene. V shed 3 bases and J shed 0 bases, with 10 bases lying between them. CDR3 length: 15 residues. Per the germline V gene, CDR1 is SGHNT and CDR2 is YYREEE (reference sequence). CDR3 region: CASSSGPNSYNEQFF. In DNA, the CDR3 is TGTGCCAGCAGCTCCGGACCAAACTCCTACAATGAGCAGTTCTTC.

The chain carries TRBV2 and TRBJ2-7; 7 bases are a match to TRBD1. V lost 1 base, J lost 2 bases, and 5 bases stayed unmatched. Germline V lookup: CDR1 SNHLY, CDR2 FYNNEI. This CDR3 comprises 15 residues. This chain's CDR3 is CASSEDRGETYEQYF. CDR3 coding DNA: TGTGCCAGCAGTGAAGACAGGGGTGAGACCTACGAGCAGTACTTC.

This rearrangement joins TRBV28 to TRBJ1-1, with D maybe TRBD1 (5 bases). The CDR3 contains 17 residues. The germline gives CDR1 MDHEN, CDR2 SYDVKM. Trimming pared 8 bases from V and 1 base from J, leaving 23 bases between. Written as DNA, the CDR3 is TGTGCCAGCTCATCCTGGGACTCCACATGGGGGAACACTGAAGCTTTCTTT. This sequence encodes CASSSWDSTWGNTEAFF.

The rearrangement links TRBV6-6 to TRBJ1-5; D remains unclear. The CDR3 consists of 16 residues. Trimming pared 2 bases from V and 6 bases from J, leaving 17 bases between. Germline V lookup: CDR1 MNHNY, CDR2 SVGAGI (reference sequence). This CDR3 reads CASSYRSEELGQPQHF. In DNA, the CDR3 is TGTGCCAGCAGTTACCGTTCCGAGGAGCTTGGTCAGCCCCAGCATTTT.

The chain recombines TRBV5-4 with TRBJ1-1; maybe TRBD1 (6 bases). V was trimmed by 6 bases and J by 4 bases, leaving 16 bases between them. The CDR3 sequence is 14 residues long. CDR1 SGHNT and CDR2 YYREEE come from the germline V gene (reference sequence). The CDR3 region has the DNA TGTGCCAGCACCGAAGCAGGGGTAACCACTGAAGCTTTCTTT. Translated: CASTEAGVTTEAFF. The full variable domain, rest sourced from reference TRBV5-4 and TRBJ1-1, is ETGVTQSPTHLIKTRGQQVTLRCSSQSGHNTVSWYQQALGQGPQFIFQYYREEENGRGNFPPRFSGLQFPNYSSELNVNALELDDSALYLCASTEAGVTTEAFFGQGTRLTVV.

The rearrangement joins TRBV7-9 to TRBJ1-2, with 7 bases that match TRBD1. Germline CDR1 and CDR2: SEHNR and FQNEAQ (reference sequence). The CDR3 runs 13 residues. Trimming cost V 5 bases and J 4 bases; bases outside gene matches: 4. CDR3: CASSPRDSYGYTF. CDR3 nucleotide sequence: TGTGCCAGCAGCCCCCGGGACAGCTATGGCTACACCTTC. Supplemented by reference TRBV7-9 and TRBJ1-2, the full variable domain reads DTGVSQNPRHKITKRGQNVTFRCDPISEHNRLYWYRQTLGQGPEFLTYFQNEAQLEKSRLLSDRFSAERPKGSFSTLEIQRTEQGDSAMYLCASSPRDSYGYTFGSGTRLTVV.

The chain links TRBV9 to TRBJ1-2; D is uncertain. Germline assignment: CDR1 SGDLS and CDR2 YYNGEE. The V end was cut by 0 bases, the J end by 5 bases, with 8 bases between. The CDR3 has 13 residues. DNA for the CDR3: TGTGCCAGCAGCGTAGATTCCGGGTATGGCTACACCTTC. Protein sequence: CASSVDSGYGYTF. The whole variable domain, remainder taken from reference TRBV9 and TRBJ1-2, is DSGVTQTPKHLITATGQRVTLRCSPRSGDLSVYWYQQSLDQGLQFLIQYYNGEERAKGNILERFSAQQFPDLHSELNLSSLELGDSALYFCASSVDSGYGYTFGSGTRLTVV.

This sequence joins TRBV27 and TRBJ2-5; 9 nucleotides line up with TRBD2. Germline CDR1 reads MNHEY; CDR2 reads SMNVEV (reference sequence). After removal of 8 bases from V and 0 bases from J, the junction contained 10 bases not matched to a gene. CDR3 length equals 16 residues. The CDR3 protein is CASSKLLAGYQETQYF. DNA of the CDR3: TGTGCCAGCTCCAAACTCCTAGCGGGGTACCAAGAGACCCAGTACTTC.

The chain recombines TRBV14 with TRBJ1-2; TRBD1 aligns across 7 bases. CDR1 and CDR2 from the germline V gene are SGHDN and FVKESK. The ends lost 4 bases at V and 3 bases at J; junction bases unmatched: 8. This CDR3 is 15 amino acids long. The CDR3 DNA sequence: TGTGCCAGCAGCCCTCGCCGACAGGGAGACTATGGCTACACCTTC. Translating gives CASSPRRQGDYGYTF.

The CDR3 DNA reads TGTGCCAGCAGTGAAAGCGCGGACAGGGTATACCAAGAGACCCAGTACTTC. Amino acids: CASSESADRVYQETQYF. The rearrangement joins TRBV2 to TRBJ2-5; 8 bases are a match to TRBD1. This CDR3 has 17 residues. The germline V gene encodes CDR1 SNHLY and CDR2 FYNNEI. With V trimmed by 2 bases and J by 0 bases, 8 bases remained unmatched.

The J gene is TRBJ2-7, the V gene TRBV11-3, with D unclear. Germline V gene lookup returns CDR1 SGHNT and CDR2 YENEEA. This CDR3 has 12 residues. Between the trimmed V and J ends, which lost 5 bases and 1 base, there was a span of 6 bases. For the CDR3, the DNA is TGTGCCAGCAGCCCTCATTCCTACGAGCAGTACTTC. Translating gives CASSPHSYEQYF.

The CDR3 reads CASSPTATTFGYTF. The CDR3 DNA sequence: TGTGCCAGCAGTCCGACAGCAACCACCTTTGGCTACACCTTC. The rearrangement uses TRBV6-5 and TRBJ1-2, with D perhaps matching TRBD1 (5 bases). The ends were cut back, 5 bases at V and 7 bases at J, with 17 bases in the middle. The germline gives CDR1 MNHEY, CDR2 SVGAGI. The CDR3 is 14 residues long.